This TCR beta chain was sequenced in a study of shared clonotypes between healthy human individuals. The method was immunoSEQ multiplex PCR; TCRdb's version includes in-frame clones alone and lacks a portion of them. The repertoire holds around 560,000 clones, approximately 95% seen once, with over 0.1% in the top ten. On this clone itself: The antigen is undetermined.

The study's findings and limits: Among donors, sharing of clonotypes was expected to be affected by sequencing depth.

Naivety among CD8 cells was defined by CD45RO negativity and positive CCR7 selection, thereby excluding terminally differentiated effector memory CD45RA+ cells. The donors were adults (healthy and HIV-negative) with no recent acute infections or vaccinations. This CDR3 spans 15 amino acids. Trimming removed 2 bases at V and 2 bases at J, with 15 bases between. In germline, CDR1 is SQVTM, CDR2 ANQGSEA. The material sequenced was naive CD8+ T cells sorted from blood. The sequence derives from a woman aged 25 to 39 in good health. This chain joins TRBV29-1 and TRBJ1-2; D unclear. CDR3 sequence (DNA): TGCAGCGTTGAAAGCACAGAAAGTCCCAACTATGGCTACACCTTC. It translates to CSVESTESPNYGYTF. Based on the CDR3 plus reference TRBV29-1 and TRBJ1-2, the full variable domain is SAVISQKPSRDICQRGTSLTIQCQVDSQVTMMFWYRQQPGQSLTLIATANQGSEATYESGFVIDKFPISRPNLTFSTLTVSNMSPEDSSIYLCSVESTESPNYGYTFGSGTRLTVV.